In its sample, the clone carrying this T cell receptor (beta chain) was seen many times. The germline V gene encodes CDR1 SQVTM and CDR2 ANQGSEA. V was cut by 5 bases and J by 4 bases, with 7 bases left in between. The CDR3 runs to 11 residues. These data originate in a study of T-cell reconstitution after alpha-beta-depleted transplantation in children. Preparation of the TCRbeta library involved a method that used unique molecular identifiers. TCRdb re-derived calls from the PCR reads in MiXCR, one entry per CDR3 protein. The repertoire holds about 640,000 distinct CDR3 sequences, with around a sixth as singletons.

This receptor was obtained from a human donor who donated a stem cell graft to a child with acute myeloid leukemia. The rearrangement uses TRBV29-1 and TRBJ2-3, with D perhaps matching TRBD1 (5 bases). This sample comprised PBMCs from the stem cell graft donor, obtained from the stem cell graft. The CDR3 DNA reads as TGCAGCGTTCAGGGTCCAGATACGCAGTATTTT. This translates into CSVQGPDTQYF.